Shown below are 16 T cell receptor beta chains from a single sample sequenced in a study of a mutant IDH1 vaccine in newly diagnosed glioma. Profiling relied on immunoSEQ multiplex PCR, and the TCRdb table lists in-frame clones only, not all of them. The sample contains 45,000 or so clones, 85% to 90% of which appear only once. No antigens are known for them. Time point described: week 35, safety follow-up. Vaccine doses each comprised 300 ug of mutant IDH1 20-mer peptide, with topical imiquimod. The sample here was PBMCs, taken from a glioma patient whose treatment included an IDH1 peptide vaccine. These receptors came from a woman aged 40-49 years with glioma.

This chain links TRBV13 with TRBJ1-4; D is uncertain. The V gene's germline CDR1 is PRHDT and CDR2 FYEKMQ (reference sequence). The CDR3 spans 15 residues. Trimming took off 3 bases at V and 7 bases at J, with 15 bases between the two ends. The CDR3 region has the DNA TGTGCCAGCAGCTTTAGGGCGACTCACATTGAAAAACTGTTTTTT. It yields the protein CASSFRATHIEKLFF.

This clone was seen a few times. The chain combines TRBV5-6 with TRBJ2-6; tentative D call: TRBD2 (6 bases). V lost 2 bases and J lost 9, with 9 bases in between. The CDR3 consists of 13 residues. CDR1 and CDR2 from the germline V gene are SGHDT and YYEEEE. Here the CDR3 reads CASSFQGGNVLTF. The CDR3 DNA is TGTGCCAGCAGCTTCCAGGGAGGCAACGTCCTGACTTTC.

This chain connects TRBV5-1 to TRBJ2-3, with 10 positions matching TRBD1. This CDR3 is built from 16 residues. Germline values: CDR1 SGHRS, CDR2 YFSETQ. After removal of 4 bases from V and 1 base from J, the junction contained 6 bases not matched to a gene. The CDR3, as DNA: TGCGCCAGCAGCCCCACCGGGACAGGGGGCACAGATACGCAGTATTTT. Translating gives CASSPTGTGGTDTQYF.

The chain couples TRBV7-2 to TRBJ2-1, with D possibly being TRBD2 (6 bases). There are 13 residues in the CDR3. Germline V gene data show CDR1 as SGHTA and CDR2 as FQGNSA. The ends were cut back, 1 base at V and 6 bases at J, with 7 bases in the middle. In DNA form, the CDR3 reads TGTGCCAGCAGCTTAGAGGAGGGCAATGAGCAGTTCTTC. It specifies CASSLEEGNEQFF.

The genes are TRBV4-2 and TRBJ1-3; D not certain. The CDR3 spans 17 residues. Germline CDR1 LGHNA, CDR2 YNFKEQ. V dropped 0 bases and J dropped 0 bases, with 12 bases sitting between them. This CDR3 reads CASSQELGPSSGNTIYF. The CDR3 DNA reads as TGTGCCAGCAGCCAAGAACTCGGACCGAGCTCTGGAAACACCATATATTTT.

V is TRBV9 and J is TRBJ1-3; D might be TRBD1 (5 bases). The CDR3 loop spans 16 amino acids. Germline CDR1 reads SGDLS; CDR2 reads YYNGEE. The V and J ends lost 3 bases and 0 bases respectively, with 13 bases between them. The CDR3 nucleotides are TGTGCCAGCAGCGGGGCAGGGCCTTACTCTGGAAACACCATATATTTT. Its translation: CASSGAGPYSGNTIYF.

The chain carries TRBV12-5 and TRBJ1-4; D is undetermined. Germline CDR1 LGHNT, CDR2 FRNRAP. This CDR3 region has 13 residues. The germline V and J ends were trimmed by 7 bases and 6 bases, with 12 bases remaining between them. The CDR3 protein is CASVHSVDEKLFF. The CDR3, as DNA: TGTGCTAGTGTTCACTCCGTGGATGAAAAACTGTTTTTT.

This chain connects TRBV12-5 to TRBJ1-5; tentative D call: TRBD1 (5 bases). There are 15 residues in the CDR3. The V gene's germline CDR1 is LGHNT and CDR2 FRNRAP. V lost 4 bases, J lost 0 bases, and 10 bases lay in between. For the CDR3, the DNA is TGTGCTAGTGGTTGGGGCCTCTTTAGCAATCAGCCCCAGCATTTT. Residues: CASGWGLFSNQPQHF. Full variable domain (rest looked up from reference TRBV12-5 and TRBJ1-5): DARVTQTPRHKVTEMGQEVTMRCQPILGHNTVFWYRQTMMQGLELLAYFRNRAPLDDSGMPKDRFSAEMPDATLATLKIQPSEPRDSAVYFCASGWGLFSNQPQHFGDGTRLSIL.

CDR3 nucleotide sequence: TGCGCCAGCAGCTCGATGAACACCGGGGAGCTGTTTTTT. Translating it yields CASSSMNTGELFF. The J gene is TRBJ2-2, the V gene TRBV5-1, with unresolved D. The germline CDR1 and CDR2 sequences are SGHRS and YFSETQ. The CDR3 contains 13 residues. V was cut by 3 bases and J by 1 base, with 4 bases left in between.

This clone appeared a single time. The chain couples TRBV19 to TRBJ1-5; 8 nucleotides match TRBD1. Germline V gene data show CDR1 as LNHDA and CDR2 as SQIVND (reference sequence). J gave up 3 bases and V 9 bases, and 7 bases lay outside the gene matches. The CDR3 has 14 residues. The CDR3 sequence: CASENRGNNQPQHF. The CDR3 DNA sequence: TGTGCCAGCGAGAACAGGGGGAACAATCAGCCCCAGCATTTT. The complete variable domain, with remaining parts taken from reference TRBV19 and TRBJ1-5, reads DGGITQSPKYLFRKEGQNVTLSCEQNLNHDAMYWYRQDPGQGLRLIYYSQIVNDFQKGDIAEGYSVSREKKESFPLTVTSAQKNPTAFYLCASENRGNNQPQHFGDGTRLSIL.

This sequence joins TRBV5-4 and TRBJ1-6; tentative D call: TRBD1 (5 bases). Germline V gene lookup returns CDR1 SGHNT and CDR2 YYREEE (reference sequence). CDR3 size: 17 residues. Trimming cost V 4 bases and J 6 bases, with 20 bases left between them. The CDR3 DNA reads TGTGCCAGCAGCCTTAGGGGACGCGGGACCTCTAATTCACCCCTCCACTTT. Its protein product is CASSLRGRGTSNSPLHF.

This chain connects TRBV25-1 to TRBJ2-2; 13 bases align to TRBD2. Per the germline V gene, CDR1 is MGHDK and CDR2 is SYGVNS. V dropped 2 bases and J dropped 7; count of bases not matched to a gene: 10. The CDR3 spans 18 residues. The DNA for the CDR3 is TGTGCCAGCAGTGAACCTTCACTAGCGGGGGGGCCGGGCGGGGAGCTGTTTTTT. Amino acids: CASSEPSLAGGPGGELFF. Full variable domain (remainder filled in from reference TRBV25-1 and TRBJ2-2): EADIYQTPRYLVIGTGKKITLECSQTMGHDKMYWYQQDPGMELHLIHYSYGVNSTEKGDLSSESTVSRIRTEHFPLTLESARPSHTSQYLCASSEPSLAGGPGGELFFGEGSRLTVL.

The rearrangement uses TRBV28 and TRBJ1-5, with TRBD1 identical over 7 bases. The CDR3 runs 14 residues. The germline gives CDR1 MDHEN, CDR2 SYDVKM. V lost 4 bases and J lost 4; bases outside the gene matches: 4. In DNA, the CDR3 is TGTGCCAGCAGTTCACAGGGGATTAATCAGCCCCAGCATTTT. Translating it yields CASSSQGINQPQHF.

The chain joins TRBV6-5 to TRBJ1-2; 8 bases are shared with TRBD1. The CDR3 spans 13 residues. The germline V gene encodes CDR1 MNHEY and CDR2 SVGAGI. V was pared by 7 bases and J by 8 bases, with 9 bases of the junction left unmatched. The CDR3 bases are TGTGCCAGCACCACACAGGGGGAAGAGGGCTACACCTTC. It encodes CASTTQGEEGYTF.

CDR3 in amino acids: CASSPSSGGWYNEQFF. For the CDR3, the DNA is TGTGCCAGCAGCCCCTCTAGCGGGGGGTGGTACAATGAGCAGTTCTTC. The J gene is TRBJ2-1, the V gene TRBV14, with 11 positions matching TRBD2. Germline values: CDR1 SGHDN, CDR2 FVKESK. Trimming took 4 bases from V and 4 from J; bases not matched to a gene: 6. The CDR3 loop spans 16 amino acids.

The chain uses TRBV29-1 and TRBJ2-5; D unresolved. CDR3 length: 11 amino acids. Trimming stripped 4 bases from V and 5 bases from J, with 8 bases between. The germline V gene encodes CDR1 SQVTM and CDR2 ANQGSEA. Here the CDR3 reads CSVVEKETQYF. CDR3 coding DNA: TGCAGCGTTGTAGAAAAGGAGACCCAGTACTTC.